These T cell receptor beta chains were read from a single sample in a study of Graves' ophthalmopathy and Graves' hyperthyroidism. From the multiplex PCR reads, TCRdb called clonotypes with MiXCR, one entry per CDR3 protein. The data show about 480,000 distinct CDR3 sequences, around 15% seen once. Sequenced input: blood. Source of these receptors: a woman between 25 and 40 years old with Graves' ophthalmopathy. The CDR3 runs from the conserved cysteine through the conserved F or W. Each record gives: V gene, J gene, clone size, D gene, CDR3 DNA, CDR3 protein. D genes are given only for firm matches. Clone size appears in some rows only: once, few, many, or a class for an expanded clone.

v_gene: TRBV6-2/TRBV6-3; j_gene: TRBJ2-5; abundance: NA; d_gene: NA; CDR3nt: TGTGCCACGAGACAGGTTCTGATAGAGACCCAGTACTTC; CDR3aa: CATRQVLIETQYF
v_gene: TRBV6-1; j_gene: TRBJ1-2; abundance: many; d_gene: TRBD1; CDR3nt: TGTGCCAGCAGCGCATCACAGGGGGCGGATGGCTACACCTTC; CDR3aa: CASSASQGADGYTF
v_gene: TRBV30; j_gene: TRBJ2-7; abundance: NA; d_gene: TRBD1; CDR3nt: TGTGCCTGGAGTGGCGGGACAGGGCTTCAGGTCTACGAGCAGTACTTC; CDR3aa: CAWSGGTGLQVYEQYF
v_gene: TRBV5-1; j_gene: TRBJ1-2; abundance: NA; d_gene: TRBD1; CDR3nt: TGCGCCAGCAGCTTGTCTCCGGGACAGGCTTATGGCTACACCTTC; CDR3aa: CASSLSPGQAYGYTF
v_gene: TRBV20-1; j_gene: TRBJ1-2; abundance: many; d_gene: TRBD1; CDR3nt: TGCAGTGCTAGGAAGGACAGGGCTGGTGGCTACACCTTC; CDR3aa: CSARKDRAGGYTF
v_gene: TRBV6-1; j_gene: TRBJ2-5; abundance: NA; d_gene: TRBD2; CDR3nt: TGTGCCGTAACCGGGACTAACCAAGAGACCCAGTACTTC; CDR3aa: CAVTGTNQETQYF
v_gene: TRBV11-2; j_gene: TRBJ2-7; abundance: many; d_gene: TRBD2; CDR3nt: TGTGCCAGCAGCTTTCGGGGTTCCGGGGGGGCCTACGAGCAGTACTTC; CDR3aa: CASSFRGSGGAYEQYF
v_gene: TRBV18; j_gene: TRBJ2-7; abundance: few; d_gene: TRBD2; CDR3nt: TGTGCCAGCTCACCCCGGGGGAGCGGGAGCTCCTACGAGCAGTACTTC; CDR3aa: CASSPRGSGSSYEQYF
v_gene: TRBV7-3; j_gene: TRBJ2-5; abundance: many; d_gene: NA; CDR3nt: TGTGCCAGCAGCCCTACCGCCGCGGAGACCCAGTACTTC; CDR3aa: CASSPTAAETQYF
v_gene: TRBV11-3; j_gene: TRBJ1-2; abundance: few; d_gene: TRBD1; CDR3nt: TGTGCCAGCAGCTGGACAGGGACCAAAAACTATGGCTACACCTTC; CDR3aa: CASSWTGTKNYGYTF
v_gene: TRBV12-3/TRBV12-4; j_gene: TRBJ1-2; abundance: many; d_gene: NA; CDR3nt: TGTGCCAGCAGTTTAGAGACAGCCAACTATGGCTACACCTTC; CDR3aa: CASSLETANYGYTF
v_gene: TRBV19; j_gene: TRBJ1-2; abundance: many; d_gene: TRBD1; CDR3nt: TGTGCCAGTAGAGACGACGGGACAGACTCCTATGGCTACACCTTC; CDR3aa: CASRDDGTDSYGYTF
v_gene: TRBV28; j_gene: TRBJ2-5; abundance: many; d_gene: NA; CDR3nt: TGTGCCAGCAGTTTATTCGCCAGATTGGGGCTGGAGACCCAGTACTTC; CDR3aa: CASSLFARLGLETQYF
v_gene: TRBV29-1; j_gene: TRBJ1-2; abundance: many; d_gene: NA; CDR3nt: TGCAGCGCCGAACCAGGGGCTGGGGGGTATGGCTACACCTTC; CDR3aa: CSAEPGAGGYGYTF
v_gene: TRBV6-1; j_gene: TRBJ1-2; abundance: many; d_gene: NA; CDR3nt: TGTGCCAGCAGCCTTCCCGGGGGGGTTATTCCCGGCTACACCTTC; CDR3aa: CASSLPGGVIPGYTF
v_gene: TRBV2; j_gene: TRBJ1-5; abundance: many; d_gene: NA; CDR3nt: TGTGCCAGCAGTAAACAGAGGTTTAATCAGCCCCAGCATTTT; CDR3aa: CASSKQRFNQPQHF
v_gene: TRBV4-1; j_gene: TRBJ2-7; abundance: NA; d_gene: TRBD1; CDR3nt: TGCGCCAGCAGCCAAGGCTTGGGTCCGGGACAGGGCTACGAGCAGTACTTC; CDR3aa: CASSQGLGPGQGYEQYF
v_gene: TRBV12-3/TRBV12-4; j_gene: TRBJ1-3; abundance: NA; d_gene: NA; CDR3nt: TGTGCCAGCACCCAATCAGGCAAATTTGGAAACACCATATATTTT; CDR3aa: CASTQSGKFGNTIYF
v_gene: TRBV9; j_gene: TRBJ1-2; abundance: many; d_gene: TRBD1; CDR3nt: TGTGCCAGCAGCGTCATGGGACAGGGGGCGTTATGCTATGGCTACACCTTC; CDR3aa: CASSVMGQGALCYGYTF
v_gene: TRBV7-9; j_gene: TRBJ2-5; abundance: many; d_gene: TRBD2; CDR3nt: TGTGCCAGCAGTCACCCGGGAGGGGTAGAGACCCAGTACTTC; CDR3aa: CASSHPGGVETQYF
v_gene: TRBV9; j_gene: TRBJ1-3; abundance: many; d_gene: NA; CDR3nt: TGTGCCAGCAGCGTAGGGTGGGGAGGCTCTGGAAACACCATATATTTT; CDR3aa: CASSVGWGGSGNTIYF
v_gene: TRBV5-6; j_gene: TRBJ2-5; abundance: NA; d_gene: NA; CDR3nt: TGTGCCAGCAGCTCCGTCGTGGGGCCATTCAACCAAGAGACCCAGTACTTC; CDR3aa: CASSSVVGPFNQETQYF
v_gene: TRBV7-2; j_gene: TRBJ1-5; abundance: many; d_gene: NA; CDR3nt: TGTGCCAGCAGCTCAAAGGGGGGTCAGCCCCAGCATTTT; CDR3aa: CASSSKGGQPQHF
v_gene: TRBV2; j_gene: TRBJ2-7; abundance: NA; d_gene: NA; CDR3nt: TGTGCCAGCAGCGGGGACGGGATAACGTACTTC; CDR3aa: CASSGDGITYF
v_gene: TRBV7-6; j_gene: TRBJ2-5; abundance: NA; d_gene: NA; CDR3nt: TGTGCCAGCAGCACGGGACTTCGGCAGTACTTC; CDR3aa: CASSTGLRQYF
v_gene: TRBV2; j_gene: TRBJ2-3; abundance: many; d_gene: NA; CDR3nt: TGTGCCAGCAGTGAAGCTTGGAGCACAGATACGCAGTATTTT; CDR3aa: CASSEAWSTDTQYF
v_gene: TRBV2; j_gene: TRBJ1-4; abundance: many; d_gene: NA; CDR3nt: TGTGCCAGCAGTAACAGTCTTAATGAAAAACTGTTTTTT; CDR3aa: CASSNSLNEKLFF
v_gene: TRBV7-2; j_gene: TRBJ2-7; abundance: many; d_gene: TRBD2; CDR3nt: TGTGCCAGCAGCTTAGCGACTAGCGGGAAGGTCGAGCAGTACTTC; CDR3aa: CASSLATSGKVEQYF
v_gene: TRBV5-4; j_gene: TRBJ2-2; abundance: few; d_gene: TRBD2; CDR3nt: TGTGCCAGCAGCTTGGGAGCGGGGGGCACCCACACCGGGGAGCTGTTTTTT; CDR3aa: CASSLGAGGTHTGELFF
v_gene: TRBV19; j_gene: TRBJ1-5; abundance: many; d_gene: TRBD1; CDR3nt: TGTGCCAGTAGTATGAGACAGGGGGGCAATCAGCCCCAGCATTTT; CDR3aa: CASSMRQGGNQPQHF
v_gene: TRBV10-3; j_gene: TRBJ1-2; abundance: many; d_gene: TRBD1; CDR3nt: TGTGCCATCAGTGAAAGGACAGGGTCGATCTATGGCTACACCTTC; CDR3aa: CAISERTGSIYGYTF
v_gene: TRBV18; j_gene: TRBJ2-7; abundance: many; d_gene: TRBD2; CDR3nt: TGTGCCAGTAGCGGGCGAGGGATTTACGAGCAGTACTTC; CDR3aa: CASSGRGIYEQYF
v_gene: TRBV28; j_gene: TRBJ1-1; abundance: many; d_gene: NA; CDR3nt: TGTGCCAGCAGGGAAAGGGAAACTGAAGCTTTCTTT; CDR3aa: CASRERETEAFF
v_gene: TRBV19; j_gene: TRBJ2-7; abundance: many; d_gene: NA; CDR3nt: TGTGCCAGTACCCCCGGGGGCCCTACCTACGAGCAGTACTTC; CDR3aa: CASTPGGPTYEQYF
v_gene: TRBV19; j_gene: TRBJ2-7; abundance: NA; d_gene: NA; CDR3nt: TGTGCCAGTACCCCAACCGGAAGCTACGAGCAGTACTTC; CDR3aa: CASTPTGSYEQYF
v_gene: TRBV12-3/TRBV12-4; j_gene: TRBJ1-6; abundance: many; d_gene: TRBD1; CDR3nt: TGTGCCAGCAGTGAAACAGGGGCCGGGGGTTCACCCCTCCACTTT; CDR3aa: CASSETGAGGSPLHF
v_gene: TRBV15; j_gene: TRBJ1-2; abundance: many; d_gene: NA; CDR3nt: TGTGCCACCAGCAGAGATATTGACACGCTCTATGGCTACACCTTC; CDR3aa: CATSRDIDTLYGYTF